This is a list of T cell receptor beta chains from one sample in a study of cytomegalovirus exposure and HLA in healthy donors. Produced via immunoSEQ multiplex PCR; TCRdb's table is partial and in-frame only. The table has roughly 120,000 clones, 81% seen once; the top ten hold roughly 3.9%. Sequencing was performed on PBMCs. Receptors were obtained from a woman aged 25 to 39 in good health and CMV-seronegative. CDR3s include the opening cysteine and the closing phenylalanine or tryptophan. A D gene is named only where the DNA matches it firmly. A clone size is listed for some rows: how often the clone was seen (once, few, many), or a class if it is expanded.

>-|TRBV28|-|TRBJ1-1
CASSTSPRQSSAFF
TGTGCCAGCAGCACTTCGCCCCGCCAAAGTTCAGCTTTCTTT
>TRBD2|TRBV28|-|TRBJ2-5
CASSLELAGLQETQYF
TGTGCCAGCAGTTTAGAATTAGCGGGACTCCAAGAGACCCAGTACTTC
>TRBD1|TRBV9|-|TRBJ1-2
CASSRGGQGHGYTF
TGTGCCAGCAGCCGAGGGGGACAGGGCCATGGCTACACCTTC
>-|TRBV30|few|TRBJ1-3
CAWSGGNTIYF
TGTGCCTGGAGCGGGGGAAACACCATATATTTT
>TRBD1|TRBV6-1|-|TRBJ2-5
CASKQGAVETQYF
TGTGCCAGCAAGCAGGGGGCGGTGGAGACCCAGTACTTC
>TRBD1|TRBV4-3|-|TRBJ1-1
CASSQGDSNTEAFF
TGCGCCAGCAGCCAAGGGGACAGTAACACTGAAGCTTTCTTT
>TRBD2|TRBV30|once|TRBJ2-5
CAWNEGGAETQYF
TGTGCCTGGAACGAGGGAGGGGCAGAGACCCAGTACTTC
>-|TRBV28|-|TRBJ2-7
CASKGGYEQYF
TGTGCCAGCAAGGGGGGGTACGAGCAGTACTTC
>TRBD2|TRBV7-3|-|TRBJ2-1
CASSLKGLAGAEQFF
TGTGCCAGCAGCTTAAAGGGCCTAGCGGGGGCTGAGCAGTTCTTC
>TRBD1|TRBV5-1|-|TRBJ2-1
CASSLATGAYNEQFF
TGCGCCAGCAGCTTAGCGACAGGGGCCTACAATGAGCAGTTCTTC
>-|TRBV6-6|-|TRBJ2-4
CASSYGETGEYF
TGTGCCAGCAGTTATGGGGAAACAGGCGAGTACTTC
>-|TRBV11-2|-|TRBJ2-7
CASSAKSAGTSYEQYF
TGTGCCAGCAGCGCAAAATCGGCGGGAACATCCTACGAGCAGTACTTC
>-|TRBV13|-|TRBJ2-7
CASSHNYEQYF
TGTGCCAGCAGCCACAATTACGAGCAGTACTTC
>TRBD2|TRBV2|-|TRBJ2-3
CASLTGLAGSMQYF
TGTGCCAGCTTGACGGGACTAGCGGGATCCATGCAGTATTTT
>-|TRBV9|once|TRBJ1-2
CASSVNSFNYGYTF
TGTGCCAGCAGCGTAAACAGCTTTAACTATGGCTACACCTTC
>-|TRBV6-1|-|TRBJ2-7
CASSEGREQYF
TGTGCCAGCAGTGAAGGGAGGGAGCAGTACTTC
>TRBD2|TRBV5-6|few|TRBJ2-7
CASSPGGGRQNREQYF
TGTGCCAGCAGTCCCGGCGGGGGGCGCCAAAATCGCGAGCAGTACTTC
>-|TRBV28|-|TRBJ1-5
CASRRTGQPQHF
TGTGCCAGCCGCCGCACGGGTCAGCCCCAGCATTTT
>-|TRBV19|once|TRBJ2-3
CASSIEAAGTDTQYF
TGTGCCAGTAGTATAGAGGCAGCGGGCACGGATACGCAGTATTTT
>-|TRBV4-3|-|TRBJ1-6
CASSQDRGWSYNSPLHF
TGCGCCAGCAGCCAAGACAGGGGCTGGTCCTATAATTCACCCCTCCACTTT
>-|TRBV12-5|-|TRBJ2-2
CASGFNVRDTGELFF
TGTGCTAGTGGTTTTAACGTAAGAGACACCGGGGAGCTGTTTTTT
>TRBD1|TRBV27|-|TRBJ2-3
CASSLKGTGFPDTQYF
TGTGCCAGCAGTTTAAAAGGGACAGGGTTCCCAGATACGCAGTATTTT
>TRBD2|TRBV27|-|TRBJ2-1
CASSLRRLAGDNEQFF
TGTGCCAGCAGTTTAAGGCGTCTAGCGGGAGACAATGAGCAGTTCTTC
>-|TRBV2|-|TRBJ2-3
CASSPSPGADTQYF
TGTGCCAGCAGCCCGAGTCCCGGAGCAGATACGCAGTATTTT
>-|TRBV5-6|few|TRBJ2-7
CASSSGLSSYEQYF
TGTGCCAGCAGCTCAGGACTCAGCTCCTACGAGCAGTACTTC
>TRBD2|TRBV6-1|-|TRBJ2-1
CASSDGTSRYNEQFF
TGTGCCAGCAGTGATGGGACTAGCAGATACAATGAGCAGTTCTTC
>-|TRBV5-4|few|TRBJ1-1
CASSLDQGLTEAFF
TGTGCCAGCAGCTTGGATCAGGGGTTGACTGAAGCTTTCTTT
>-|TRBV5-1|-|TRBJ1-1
CASSLGGGNDEAFF
TGCGCCAGCAGCTTAGGAGGTGGGAACGATGAAGCTTTCTTT
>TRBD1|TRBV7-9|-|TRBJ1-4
CASSSTGFNEKLFF
TGTGCCAGCAGCTCGACAGGGTTTAATGAAAAACTGTTTTTT
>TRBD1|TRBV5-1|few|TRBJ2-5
CASSIFPGGGETQYF
TGCGCCAGCAGCATCTTCCCAGGGGGCGGCGAGACCCAGTACTTC
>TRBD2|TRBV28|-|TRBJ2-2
CASSLFGSGAGELFF
TGTGCCAGCAGTTTATTCGGCAGCGGGGCCGGGGAGCTGTTTTTT
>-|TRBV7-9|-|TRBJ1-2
CASSRQVNYGYTF
TGTGCCAGCAGCCGACAGGTTAACTATGGCTACACCTTC
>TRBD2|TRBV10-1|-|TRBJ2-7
CASSEGGLAGGPRGKTTFYEQYF
TGCGCCAGCAGTGAGGGAGGGCTAGCGGGAGGCCCCCGGGGTAAGACGACCTTCTACGAGCAGTACTTC
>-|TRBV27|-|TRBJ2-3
CASSFLRDPDTQYF
TGTGCCAGCAGTTTTTTGCGGGACCCAGATACGCAGTATTTT
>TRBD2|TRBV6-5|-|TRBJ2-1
CASSYWGGDSYNEQFF
TGTGCCAGCAGTTACTGGGGGGGGGACTCCTACAATGAGCAGTTCTTC
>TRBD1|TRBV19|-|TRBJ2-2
CASSITGGTGELFF
TGTGCCAGTAGTATCACAGGGGGCACCGGGGAGCTGTTTTTT
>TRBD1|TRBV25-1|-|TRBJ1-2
CASSDRGQRYGYTF
TGTGCCAGCAGCGACAGGGGACAGCGTTATGGCTACACCTTC
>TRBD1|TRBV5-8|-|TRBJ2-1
CASSSGQGWDEQFF
TGTGCCAGCAGCTCCGGACAGGGGTGGGATGAGCAGTTCTTC
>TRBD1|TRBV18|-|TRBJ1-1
CASSLGQLSTEAFF
TGTGCCAGCTCACTGGGACAGCTATCCACTGAAGCTTTCTTT
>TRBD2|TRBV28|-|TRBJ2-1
CASSLVAGDEQFF
TGTGCCAGCAGTTTAGTAGCGGGAGATGAGCAGTTCTTC
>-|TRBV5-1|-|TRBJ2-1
CASSPSYNEQFF
TGCGCCAGCAGCCCTTCTTACAATGAGCAGTTCTTC
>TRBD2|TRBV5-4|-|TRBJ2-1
CASSAETSGSGYNEQFF
TGTGCCAGCAGCGCAGAAACTAGCGGGAGTGGCTACAATGAGCAGTTCTTC
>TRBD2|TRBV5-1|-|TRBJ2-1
CASSAAGLAGDGQFF
TGCGCCAGCAGCGCCGCGGGACTAGCGGGAGATGGGCAGTTCTTC
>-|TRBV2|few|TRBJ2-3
CATQGWPGGGTDTQYF
TGTGCCACCCAGGGGTGGCCAGGGGGAGGAACAGATACGCAGTATTTT
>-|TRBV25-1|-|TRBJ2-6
CASTVGSSGANVLTF
TGTGCCAGCACCGTAGGGAGCTCTGGGGCCAACGTCCTGACTTTC
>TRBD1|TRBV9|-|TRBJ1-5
CASSVGQGAGQPQHF
TGTGCCAGCAGCGTAGGACAGGGGGCTGGGCAGCCCCAGCATTTT
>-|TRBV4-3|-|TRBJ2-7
CASSQALQGYEQYF
TGCGCCAGCAGCCAAGCTTTACAGGGCTACGAGCAGTACTTC
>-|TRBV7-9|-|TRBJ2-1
CASSLAGRRGHYNEQFF
TGTGCCAGCAGCTTAGCGGGGAGGCGGGGCCACTACAATGAGCAGTTCTTC
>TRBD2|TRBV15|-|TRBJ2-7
CATSRASRRSGSSYEQYF
TGTGCCACCAGCAGAGCCTCGAGGCGGAGCGGGAGTTCCTACGAGCAGTACTTC
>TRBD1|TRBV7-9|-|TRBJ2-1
CSSSSPGQGSYNEQFF
TGTTCCAGCAGCTCCCCGGGACAGGGCTCCTACAATGAGCAGTTCTTC
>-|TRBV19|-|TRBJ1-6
CASRAASSYNSPLHF
TGTGCCAGTAGGGCAGCTAGCTCCTATAATTCACCCCTCCACTTT
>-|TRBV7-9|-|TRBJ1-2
CASSFGQGKYGYTF
TGTGCCAGCAGTTTTGGGCAGGGAAAGTATGGCTACACCTTC
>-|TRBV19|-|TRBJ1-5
CASSTTHRADQPQHF
TGTGCCAGTAGTACAACTCACAGGGCAGATCAGCCCCAGCATTTT